This paragraph covers one TCR beta chain sequence. This clone was seen more than once but under ten times. The antigen this receptor binds is unknown. No much larger clone exists at a distance of one base, and base qualities are not known. The data derive from a study of CD8+ T cells in alopecia areata (dated by TCRdb to about 2018). For the study in its entirety: Treated patients were enrolled in an open-label pilot trial of oral tofacitinib at 5 to 10 mg twice daily for moderate-to-severe alopecia areata. For the treated patients, the SALT score, which quantifies what percentage of scalp surface area is affected, served as the measure of disease severity. RNA was extracted with the PAXgene miRNA kit for fixed scalp, the miRNeasy kit for PBMCs, and the RNeasy kit for mouse skin. Tofacitinib was given for 6 to 18 months, followed by 6 months of follow-up off drug to assess delayed response and recurrence. The study used high-throughput TCRbeta sequencing to examine T cell clonal expansion in alopecia areata, in both the C3H/HeJ mouse model and human patients. Tofacitinib-treated patients had biopsies at baseline and at 4 and 24 weeks of treatment, with a later scalp biopsy in several patients. Clonality in the scalp was compared among normal scalp (n=4), patchy alopecia areata scalp (n=8), and alopecia totalis/universalis scalp (n=8). Amplification of TCRbeta CDR3 regions was done by immunoSEQ multiplex PCR using 35 Vbeta forward primers and 13 Jbeta reverse primers. Scalp tissue and sorted CD4+ and CD8+ peripheral blood T cells from patchy and totalis/universalis alopecia areata patients and from healthy controls were covered by human TCRbeta sequencing.

Library preparation used the immunoSEQ multiplex PCR assay. RNA was extracted from all samples and reverse transcribed into cDNA as template for TCR sequencing. SuperScript III was used to make first-strand cDNA, primed with a 2:1 mix of oligo-dT and random hexamers. A synthetic immune receptor repertoire was used to assess amplification bias, and residual bias was removed computationally. On the study's bioinformatics: Raw reads were preprocessed for error removal, and CDR3 was defined according to IMGT conventions as running from the conserved cysteine to phenylalanine. To get clonality, Shannon entropy was normalized by log2 of the number of productive unique TCRs and the result was subtracted from 1. Whether each scalp clone was CD4 or CD8 was inferred by checking scalp TCRbeta sequences against the CD4 and CD8 repertoires from sorted blood. TCRdb took over this immuneACCESS table, retaining in-frame rearrangements with V and J assigned. Such tables are incomplete; in checked studies, under half of the missing clones stem from an unresolved V gene, and the remainder is unexplained. V, J and clone size are taken as reported in that table, and D and trimming were inferred from the DNA itself. The sample table lists 150,000 to 250,000 clones, roughly 64% of them with a count of one. The ten biggest clones cover roughly 5% of the sample.

What the time point label conveys for this sample: roughly 26 weeks on oral tofacitinib. The treatment or condition label here, explained by the study, means: oral pan-JAK inhibitor, 5-10 mg twice daily. Lesional scalp punch biopsies and peripheral blood were obtained from alopecia areata patients. PBMCs were separated by density centrifugation and stained for CD3, CD4 and CD8, after which CD4+ and CD8+ T cells were sorted on a FACSAria. Overall study results and their limits: Resident alphabeta T cells in normal human skin are also sequenced, complicating scalp TCR repertoire analysis, unlike mouse skin dominated by gammadelta T cells. Because the treated cohort was small and had only one nonresponder, larger studies are needed to examine links between baseline CD8+ expansion and response. TCR sequences shared between patients were less clear than in mice, possibly partly because of HLA diversity in the patient population. Tofacitinib significantly lowered scalp clonality and the number of expanded CD8+ clones among the top 100 scalp clones. During tofacitinib treatment, many expanded lesional clones remained in scalp and blood, and this persistence may partly explain relapse after treatment is stopped. Compared with normal scalp, lesional scalp had higher clonality and more expanded CD8+ clones, particularly in alopecia totalis/universalis, a pattern that suggests antigenic drive.

Measured from the cysteine to the phenylalanine, the CDR3 is 13 residues long. Only the CDR3 region is kept as DNA, spanning 39 bases read in frame from base 1. The V and J ends are trimmed by 4 bases and 8 bases, leaving 15 bases between them. Taken from the germline V gene (reference sequence), the CDR1 and CDR2 loops are SGHNT and YYREEE. Sequences were derived from CD4+ T cells sorted from blood, sampled at week 24, from a patient treated with tofacitinib. The sequence derives from a human donor with alopecia areata. The V and J genes are TRBV5-4 and TRBJ1-2, with the D gene not clear enough to name. The DNA sequence reads TGTGCCAGCAGCGCCCCGGGGTACGTGGGCTACACCTTC. It translates to CASSAPGYVGYTF.